The clone carrying this TCR beta chain came up a few times. Preparation of the TCRbeta library involved a method that used unique molecular identifiers. TCRdb re-called the PCR reads through MiXCR, storing one row per CDR3 protein. Of about 310,000 distinct CDR3 sequences detected, more than 20% appear once; the ten largest clones hold about a tenth. This entry comes from a study of T-cell reconstitution after alpha-beta-depleted transplantation in children. J was trimmed by 6 bases and V by 5 bases; bases with no gene match: 0. The V gene's germline CDR1 is MGHRA and CDR2 YSYEKL. This CDR3 is built from 11 residues.

V usage is TRBV4-1 and J usage is TRBJ2-7, with 8 positions matching TRBD1. This sample comprised PBMCs, mostly from graft donor cells, obtained 180 days after TCRalphabeta/CD19-depleted stem cell transplant. This TCR was sampled from a male patient aged 10-17 years who had a stem cell transplant for acute lymphoblastic leukemia, so the T cells may come from the graft donor. Here the CDR3 DNA reads TGCGCCAGCAGCGGGACAGGCGAGCAGTACTTC. This sequence encodes CASSGTGEQYF.